This T cell receptor beta chain comes out of a study of T-cell reconstitution after alpha-beta-depleted transplantation in children. The TCRbeta library was prepared with unique molecular identifiers. Each CDR3 protein gets one entry after TCRdb re-called the PCR reads with MiXCR. The table has 80,000 to 95,000 distinct CDR3 sequences, 6.5% to 8.5% seen once. At least ten counts were recorded for this clonotype. This CDR3 comprises 14 residues. CDR1 is SEHNR and CDR2 is FQNEAQ in the germline V gene (reference sequence). Germline trimming cut 2 bases from V and 10 bases from J; bases unmatched to any gene: 9.

This chain connects TRBV7-9 to TRBJ1-1; 8 bases fit TRBD1. The TCR was taken from a human donor who donated a stem cell graft to a child with congenital amegakaryocytic thrombocytopenia. Sequenced here: PBMCs from the stem cell graft donor, sampled from the stem cell graft. DNA for the CDR3: TGTGCCAGCAGCTTAAAAGCAGGGGGCTTGGGAGCTTTCTTT. Translating gives CASSLKAGGLGAFF. The full variable domain, its missing parts supplied by reference TRBV7-9 and TRBJ1-1, is DTGVSQNPRHKITKRGQNVTFRCDPISEHNRLYWYRQTLGQGPEFLTYFQNEAQLEKSRLLSDRFSAERPKGSFSTLEIQRTEQGDSAMYLCASSLKAGGLGAFFGQGTRLTVV.